This passage covers 23 T cell receptor beta chains from one sample sequenced in a study of T-cell memory formation after mild COVID-19. A single record per CDR3 protein comes from TCRdb applying MiXCR to the 5' RACE reads. The repertoire holds 300,000 or so distinct CDR3 sequences, with around 15% as singletons. Sequencing used PBMCs or a T cell subset sorted from them (not recorded which). All receptors derive from a man younger than 35 who had mild COVID-19 (a few samples of this study predate the infection). Cell type and time point are not known.

This clonotype was recorded a few times. CDR3 DNA sequence: TGTGCCAGCAGCGTAGGAGCGGGCGGAACCTACGAGCAGTACTTC. Translation: CASSVGAGGTYEQYF. The chain has TRBV9 and TRBJ2-7, with a tentative D call TRBD2 (6 bases). The CDR3 runs 15 residues. Per the germline V gene, CDR1 is SGDLS and CDR2 is YYNGEE. V gave up 0 bases and J gave up 2 bases, with 12 bases separating them. The variable domain in full, completed from reference TRBV9 and TRBJ2-7, reads DSGVTQTPKHLITATGQRVTLRCSPRSGDLSVYWYQQSLDQGLQFLIQYYNGEERAKGNILERFSAQQFPDLHSELNLSSLELGDSALYFCASSVGAGGTYEQYFGPGTRLTVT.

The table lists this clonotype with a few counts. The V call is TRBV6-5, the J call TRBJ1-4; D is undetermined. CDR1 and CDR2 from the germline V gene are MNHEY and SVGAGI. The CDR3 consists of 13 residues. Trimming took 0 bases from V and 10 from J, leaving 9 bases between them. CDR3 bases: TGTGCCAGCAGTTACTCACGGGTGGGAAAACTGTTTTTT. Translation gives CASSYSRVGKLFF.

The chain links TRBV7-2 to TRBJ1-1, with 8 bases fitting TRBD1. Trimming took 5 bases from V and 4 from J; bases not matched to a gene: 9. Looked up from germline, CDR1 is SGHTA and CDR2 is FQGNSA. CDR3 length: 15 residues. The CDR3 coding sequence is TGTGCCAGCAGCCCACTGCAGGGGGCGAGCACTGAAGCTTTCTTT. Amino acids: CASSPLQGASTEAFF. Filled out from reference TRBV7-2 and TRBJ1-1, the complete variable domain reads GAGVSQSPSNKVTEKGKDVELRCDPISGHTALYWYRQSLGQGLEFLIYFQGNSAPDKSGLPSDRFSAERTGGSVSTLTIQRTQQEDSAVYLCASSPLQGASTEAFFGQGTRLTVV.

This clonotype showed up just a few times. The rearrangement uses TRBV7-3 and TRBJ2-1, with 9 positions matching TRBD2. The CDR3 totals 15 residues. Germline loops: CDR1 SGHTA, CDR2 FQGTGA. V was clipped by 3 bases and J by 5 bases; unmatched bases: 5. The CDR3 reads CASSLGGGADNEQFF. In nucleotides, the CDR3 is TGTGCCAGCAGCTTGGGCGGGGGGGCAGACAATGAGCAGTTCTTC.

This clonotype was observed a handful of times. The CDR3: CASSWKPGVGYTF. CDR3 sequence (DNA): TGTGCCAGCAGCTGGAAGCCGGGTGTCGGCTACACCTTC. The chain couples TRBV7-9 to TRBJ1-2, with D hard to call. V dropped 4 bases and J dropped 8 bases, with 14 bases sitting between them. This CDR3 is built from 13 residues. Germline CDR1 reads SEHNR; CDR2 reads FQNEAQ (reference sequence).

This clonotype was detected ten times or more. The CDR3 DNA sequence: TGCGCCAGCAGCTTGGAGGGACAACACGCAGATACGCAGTATTTT. Translation gives CASSLEGQHADTQYF. V gene TRBV5-1 combines with J gene TRBJ2-3, with TRBD1 as a possible D gene (6 bases). The CDR3 runs 15 residues. Per germline, CDR1 SGHRS and CDR2 YFSETQ. Trimming shortened V by 0 bases and J by 4 bases, and 12 bases separated the two germline ends.

This clonotype appeared a few times. J is TRBJ1-4 and V is TRBV4-3; possibly TRBD1 for D (5 bases). With 2 bases removed from V and 0 bases from J, the gap between germline ends came to 16 bases. The CDR3 runs 18 residues. Germline V CDR1 and CDR2: LGHNA, YSLEER. The CDR3 loop reads CASSQKQATLSTNEKLFF. CDR3 coding DNA: TGCGCCAGCAGCCAAAAACAGGCCACGCTATCAACTAATGAAAAACTGTTTTTT.

This clonotype was counted only a few times. V usage is TRBV7-2 and J usage is TRBJ2-5; D might be TRBD1 (6 bases). With 5 bases removed from V and 2 bases from J, the gap between germline ends came to 15 bases. The length of the CDR3 is 15 residues. The germline V gene has CDR1 SGHTA and CDR2 FQGNSA. The CDR3 nucleotides are TGTGCCAGCAGCCTGATGCAAGGGGGTCAAGAGACCCAGTACTTC. Translation gives CASSLMQGGQETQYF. Together with reference TRBV7-2 and TRBJ2-5, the CDR3 gives the full variable domain: GAGVSQSPSNKVTEKGKDVELRCDPISGHTALYWYRQSLGQGLEFLIYFQGNSAPDKSGLPSDRFSAERTGGSVSTLTIQRTQQEDSAVYLCASSLMQGGQETQYFGPGTRLLVL.

The rearrangement links TRBV5-1 to TRBJ1-1; D may be TRBD1 (5 bases). Deletions cut 4 bases from V and 1 base from J, with 11 bases between. The CDR3 is 14 residues long. The V gene's germline CDR1 is SGHRS and CDR2 YFSETQ. CDR3 in amino acids: CASSPDRPNTEAFF. In nucleotides, the CDR3 is TGCGCCAGCAGCCCCGACAGACCGAACACTGAAGCTTTCTTT.

This chain connects TRBV5-8 to TRBJ2-1; D may be TRBD2 (7 bases). The germline gives CDR1 SGHTS, CDR2 YDEGEE. Trimming stripped 0 bases from V and 0 bases from J, with 10 bases between. This CDR3 has 16 amino acids. The CDR3 DNA is TGTGCCAGCAGCTTGGACGGGGGGCTCTCCTACAATGAGCAGTTCTTC. Its protein is CASSLDGGLSYNEQFF.

This CDR3 reads CARATSSGEQFF. Written as DNA, the CDR3 is TGTGCTCGAGCCACTAGCTCTGGTGAGCAGTTCTTC. The chain combines TRBV12-5 with TRBJ2-1, with a tentative D call TRBD2 (6 bases). Germline V gene lookup returns CDR1 LGHNT and CDR2 FRNRAP. The CDR3 spans 12 residues. V was clipped by 11 bases and J by 9 bases, with 17 bases between them.

This clonotype was counted many times. The chain is built from TRBV20-1 and TRBJ2-1, with D perhaps TRBD2 (6 bases). The V end was cut by 0 bases, the J end by 2 bases, with 11 bases between. This CDR3 is built from 15 residues. Looked up from germline, CDR1 is DFQATT and CDR2 is SNEGSKA (reference sequence). The CDR3 DNA sequence: TGCAGTGCTAGAGATTCGGCGGGGCCCTACAATGAGCAGTTCTTC. Residues: CSARDSAGPYNEQFF.

CDR3 sequence: CASSYPTGYASSYNEQFF. The CDR3 DNA sequence: TGTGCCAGCAGTTACCCGACAGGCTACGCGAGCTCCTACAATGAGCAGTTCTTC. This chain joins TRBV6-6 and TRBJ2-1, with D possibly matching TRBD1 (6 bases). Germline V gene data show CDR1 as MNHNY and CDR2 as SVGAGI (reference sequence). The CDR3 has 18 amino acids. V was clipped by 2 bases and J by 0 bases, with 17 bases between them.

This clonotype was recorded a few times. The chain links TRBV6-2 or TRBV6-3 to TRBJ1-2, with TRBD1 matching over 9 bases. Germline-derived CDR1 and CDR2 are MNHEY and SVGEGT. There are 15 residues in the CDR3. V shed 6 bases and J 0 bases; nucleotides not matched to a gene: 5. CDR3 nucleotide sequence: TGTGCCAGCAGACACGGGACAGGGCCTAACTATGGCTACACCTTC. Amino acid sequence: CASRHGTGPNYGYTF.

V is TRBV6-2 or TRBV6-3 and J is TRBJ2-1; D uncertain. CDR1 and CDR2 from the germline V gene are MNHEY and SVGEGT. CDR3 length: 11 residues. The ends were cut back, 11 bases at V and 4 bases at J, with 9 bases in the middle. The CDR3 sequence: CAAGHYNEQFF. The CDR3 DNA reads TGTGCCGCCGGCCATTACAATGAGCAGTTCTTC.

The chain has TRBV6-1 and TRBJ2-7; D is unclear. V was pared by 0 bases and J by 2 bases, with 14 bases between. Germline lookup yields CDR1 MNHNS and CDR2 SASEGT. This CDR3 comprises 16 residues. CDR3 sequence reads: CASSEAWPAETYEQYF. In nucleotides, the CDR3 is TGTGCCAGCAGTGAAGCTTGGCCCGCTGAGACCTACGAGCAGTACTTC.

CDR3 amino acids: CASSSGRHGQTDTQYF. Here the CDR3 DNA reads TGTGCCAGCAGCTCGGGGAGACATGGACAGACGGATACGCAGTATTTT. The rearrangement joins TRBV5-4 to TRBJ2-3, with D maybe TRBD1 (6 bases). Trimming removed 3 bases from V and 6 bases from J, with 20 bases in between. The CDR3 extends over 16 amino acids. Germline CDR1 and CDR2: SGHNT and YYREEE (reference sequence).

This clonotype has just a few counts. The chain combines TRBV7-2 with TRBJ2-5; no clear D. Trimming stripped 0 bases from V and 5 bases from J, with 7 bases between. Germline values: CDR1 SGHTA, CDR2 FQGNSA. CDR3 length: 13 amino acids. CDR3 DNA: TGTGCCAGCAGCTTAGCCACAGACGAGACCCAGTACTTC. Translation gives CASSLATDETQYF.

This clonotype was observed a handful of times. The rearrangement links TRBV7-3 to TRBJ2-3; unclear D gene. Germline V gene lookup returns CDR1 SGHTA and CDR2 FQGTGA. With 5 bases removed from V and 6 bases from J, the gap between germline ends came to 12 bases. This CDR3 is built from 13 residues. The CDR3 coding sequence is TGTGCCAGCAGCCGCACCCAATTGGATACGCAGTATTTT. This codes for CASSRTQLDTQYF.

The CDR3 protein is CASSLWVFGYTF. In DNA, the CDR3 is TGTGCCAGCAGTTTATGGGTTTTTGGCTACACCTTC. The chain has TRBV12-3 or TRBV12-4 and TRBJ1-2; unclear D gene. This CDR3 has 12 amino acids. The ends were cut back, 2 bases at V and 7 bases at J, with 8 bases in the middle.

This clonotype was seen ten or more times. This rearrangement joins TRBV10-3 to TRBJ2-1, with D possibly called TRBD1 or TRBD2 (5 bases each). CDR3 length: 16 amino acids. Trimming cost V 6 bases and J 3 bases, with 18 bases left between them. The germline V gene has CDR1 ENHRY and CDR2 SYGVKD. The CDR3 DNA sequence: TGTGCCATCAGCAGCCGGGGCCGCTCCCTCTACAATGAGCAGTTCTTC. Residues: CAISSRGRSLYNEQFF.

This clonotype was detected only a few times. The chain uses TRBV25-1 and TRBJ2-1; 8 positions agree with TRBD2. Germline V CDR1 and CDR2: MGHDK, SYGVNS. J was trimmed by 8 bases and V by 3 bases; bases with no gene match: 3. The length of the CDR3 is 13 residues. The chain's CDR3 is CASSEGLVHEQFF. The CDR3 DNA is TGTGCCAGCAGTGAGGGACTAGTCCATGAGCAGTTCTTC.

V is TRBV7-9 and J is TRBJ2-1, with a tentative D call TRBD1 (6 bases). Germline CDR1 is SEHNR and CDR2 is FQNEAQ (reference sequence). Trimming took 4 bases from V and 2 from J, leaving 18 bases between them. This CDR3 region has 17 residues. Written as DNA, the CDR3 is TGTGCCAGCAGCTCGCCTCGTGTCAGGGGAACCTACAATGAGCAGTTCTTC. Its translation: CASSSPRVRGTYNEQFF.